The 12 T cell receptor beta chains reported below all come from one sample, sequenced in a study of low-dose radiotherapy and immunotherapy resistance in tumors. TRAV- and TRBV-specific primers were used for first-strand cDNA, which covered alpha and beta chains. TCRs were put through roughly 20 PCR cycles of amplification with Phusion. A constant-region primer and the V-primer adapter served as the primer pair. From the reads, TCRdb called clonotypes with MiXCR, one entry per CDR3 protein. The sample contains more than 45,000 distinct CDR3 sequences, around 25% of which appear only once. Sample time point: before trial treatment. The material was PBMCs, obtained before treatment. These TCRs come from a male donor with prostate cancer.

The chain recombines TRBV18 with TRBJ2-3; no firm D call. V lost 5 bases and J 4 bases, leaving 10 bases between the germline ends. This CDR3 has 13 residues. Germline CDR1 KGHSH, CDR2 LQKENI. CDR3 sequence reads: CASSSELADTQYF. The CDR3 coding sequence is TGTGCCAGCTCATCCGAACTTGCAGATACGCAGTATTTT.

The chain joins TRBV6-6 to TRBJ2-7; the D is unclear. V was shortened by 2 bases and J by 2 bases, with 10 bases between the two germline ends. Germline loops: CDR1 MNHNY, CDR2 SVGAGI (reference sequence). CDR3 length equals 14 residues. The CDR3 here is CASSYSRSAYEQYF. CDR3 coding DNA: TGTGCCAGCAGTTACAGTCGTTCGGCCTACGAGCAGTACTTC.

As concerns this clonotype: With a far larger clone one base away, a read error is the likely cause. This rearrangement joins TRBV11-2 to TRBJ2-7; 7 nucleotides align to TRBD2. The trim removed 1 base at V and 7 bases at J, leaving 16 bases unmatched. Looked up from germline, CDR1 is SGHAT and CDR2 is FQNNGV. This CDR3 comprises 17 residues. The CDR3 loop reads CASSLGGGSKTYNEQYF. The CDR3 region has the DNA TGTGCCAGCAGCTTAGGGGGCGGGAGTAAAACCTACAATGAGCAGTACTTC.

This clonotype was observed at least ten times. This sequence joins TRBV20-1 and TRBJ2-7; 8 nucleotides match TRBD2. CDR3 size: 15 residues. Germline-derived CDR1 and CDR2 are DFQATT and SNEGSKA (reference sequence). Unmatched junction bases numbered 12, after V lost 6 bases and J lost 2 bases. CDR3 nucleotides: TGCAGTGCCTCAGGCCTAGCGGGCCTCCCCTACGAGCAGTACTTC. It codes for CSASGLAGLPYEQYF.

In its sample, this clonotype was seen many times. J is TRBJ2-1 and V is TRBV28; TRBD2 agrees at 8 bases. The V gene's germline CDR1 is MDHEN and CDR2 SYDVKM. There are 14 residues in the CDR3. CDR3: CAIGSGRKYNEQFF. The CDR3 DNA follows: TGTGCTATAGGAAGCGGGAGAAAGTACAATGAGCAGTTCTTC.

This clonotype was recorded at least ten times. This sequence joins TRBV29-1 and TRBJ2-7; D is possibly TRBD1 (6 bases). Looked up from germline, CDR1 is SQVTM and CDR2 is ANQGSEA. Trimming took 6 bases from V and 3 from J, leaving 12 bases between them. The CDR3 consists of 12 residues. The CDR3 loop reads CSVRGRGYEQYF. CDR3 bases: TGCAGCGTCCGGGGCAGGGGCTACGAGCAGTACTTC.

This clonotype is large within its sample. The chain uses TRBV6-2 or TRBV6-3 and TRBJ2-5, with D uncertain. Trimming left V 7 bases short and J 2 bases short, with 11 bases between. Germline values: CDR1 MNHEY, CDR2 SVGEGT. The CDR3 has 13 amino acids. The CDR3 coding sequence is TGTGCCAGCAATACGGACGTACAAGAGACCCAGTACTTC. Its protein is CASNTDVQETQYF.

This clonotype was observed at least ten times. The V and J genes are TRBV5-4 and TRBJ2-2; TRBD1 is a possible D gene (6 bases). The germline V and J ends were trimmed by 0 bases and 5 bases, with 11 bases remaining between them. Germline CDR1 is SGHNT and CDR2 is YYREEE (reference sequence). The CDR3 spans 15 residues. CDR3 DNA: TGTGCCAGCAGCTTGGGAGGGGGAGATACCGGGGAGCTGTTTTTT. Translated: CASSLGGGDTGELFF.

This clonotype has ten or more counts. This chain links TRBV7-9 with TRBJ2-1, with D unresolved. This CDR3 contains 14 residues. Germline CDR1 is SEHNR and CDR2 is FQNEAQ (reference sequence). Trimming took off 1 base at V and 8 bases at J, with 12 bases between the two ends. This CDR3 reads CASSLVRPADEQFF. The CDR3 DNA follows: TGTGCCAGCAGCTTAGTGCGACCAGCCGATGAGCAGTTCTTC.

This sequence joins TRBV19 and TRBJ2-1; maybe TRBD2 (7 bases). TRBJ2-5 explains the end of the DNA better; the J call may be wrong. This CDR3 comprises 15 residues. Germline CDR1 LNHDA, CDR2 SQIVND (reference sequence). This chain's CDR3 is CASSIARGLQETQYF. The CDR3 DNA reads TGTGCCAGTAGTATAGCGCGGGGGCTACAAGAGACCCAGTACTTC.

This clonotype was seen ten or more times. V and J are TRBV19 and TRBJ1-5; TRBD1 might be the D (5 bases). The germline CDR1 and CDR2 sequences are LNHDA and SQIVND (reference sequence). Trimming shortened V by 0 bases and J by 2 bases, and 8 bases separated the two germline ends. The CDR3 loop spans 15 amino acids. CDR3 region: CASSIDGRGNQPQHF. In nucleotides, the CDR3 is TGTGCCAGTAGTATAGATGGCAGGGGCAATCAGCCCCAGCATTTT.

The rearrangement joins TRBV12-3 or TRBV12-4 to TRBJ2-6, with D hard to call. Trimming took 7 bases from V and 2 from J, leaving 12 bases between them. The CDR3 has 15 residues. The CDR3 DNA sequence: TGTGCCAGCACCCTTTACGCCGCTGGGGCCAACGTCCTGACTTTC. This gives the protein CASTLYAAGANVLTF.